A single sample gave rise to the 22 T cell receptor beta chains below, sequenced in a study of blood T cells in healthy people across ages. The use of a sample-barcoded 5' primer and a J-beta primer mix characterized a second PCR of roughly 6 to 11 cycles. Using its own MiXCR run on the 5' RACE reads, TCRdb lists one record per CDR3 protein. Among approximately 1.5 million distinct CDR3 sequences listed, approximately 42% were seen once. The sample taken for sequencing was blood. These TCRs come from a woman between 18 and 29 years old in good health.

V is TRBV11-1 and J is TRBJ2-2; D perhaps matches TRBD2 (6 bases). The ends were cut back, 3 bases at V and 5 bases at J, with 13 bases in the middle. Germline lookup yields CDR1 SGHAT and CDR2 FQDESV (reference sequence). The CDR3 has 15 residues. CDR3 nucleotide sequence: TGTGCCAGCAGCTTGATCCCAGGGAGGACCGGGGAGCTGTTTTTT. Its translation is CASSLIPGRTGELFF.

This clonotype was seen more than once but under ten times. V is TRBV7-8 and J is TRBJ2-7; D is perhaps TRBD1 (6 bases). The CDR3 is 14 residues long. V was trimmed by 3 bases and J by 4 bases, leaving 13 bases between them. Germline V CDR1 and CDR2: SGHVS, FQNEAQ. As DNA, the CDR3 is TGTGCCAGCAGCTTCTCTACAGGGATTTACGAGCAGTACTTC. Protein product: CASSFSTGIYEQYF.

The rearrangement uses TRBV29-1 and TRBJ2-7; D may correspond to TRBD1 or TRBD2 (5 bases each). Germline-derived CDR1 and CDR2 are SQVTM and ANQGSEA. CDR3 length: 13 amino acids. Trimming took off 3 bases at V and 0 bases at J, with 9 bases between the two ends. The CDR3 DNA sequence: TGCAGCGTTGAGGACGGGACCTCCTACGAGCAGTACTTC. It specifies CSVEDGTSYEQYF.

To note about this clonotype: The junction departs from germline at one end; a sequencing error may be responsible. The gene calls are TRBV7-9 and TRBJ2-1; D call uncertain. This CDR3 has 12 amino acids. Germline V CDR1 and CDR2: SEHNR, FQNEAQ (reference sequence). The CDR3 spells CTSSLVVGEQFF. The CDR3 nucleotides read TGTACCAGCAGCTTGGTGGTAGGTGAGCAGTTCTTC.

The chain couples TRBV20-1 to TRBJ1-5; D is possibly TRBD1 (5 bases). Germline assignment: CDR1 DFQATT and CDR2 SNEGSKA (reference sequence). Deletions cut 2 bases from V and 6 bases from J, with 11 bases between. The CDR3 length is 13 residues. The CDR3 nucleotides are TGCAGTGCTAGAATCCGGGGACGTCAGCCCCAGCATTTT. Translation gives CSARIRGRQPQHF.

The genes are TRBV7-2 and TRBJ2-7, with D perhaps matching TRBD1 (5 bases). Germline values: CDR1 SGHTA, CDR2 FQGNSA. The CDR3 has 15 amino acids. V lost 1 base, J lost 4 bases, and 14 bases lay in between. In nucleotides, the CDR3 is TGTGCCAGCAGCTTAGGGGGCCACCTAATTTACGAGCAGTACTTC. Translation gives CASSLGGHLIYEQYF. The entire variable domain, with the rest obtained from reference TRBV7-2 and TRBJ2-7, is as follows: GAGVSQSPSNKVTEKGKDVELRCDPISGHTALYWYRQSLGQGLEFLIYFQGNSAPDKSGLPSDRFSAERTGGSVSTLTIQRTQQEDSAVYLCASSLGGHLIYEQYFGPGTRLTVT.

The rearrangement links TRBV7-2 to TRBJ2-1, with TRBD2 matching over 10 bases. In germline, CDR1 is SGHTA, CDR2 FQGNSA. The ends lost 5 bases at V and 10 bases at J; junction bases unmatched: 8. CDR3 length: 14 residues. CDR3 DNA: TGTGCCAGCAGCAAGGGACTAGCGAACTACGAGCAGTTCTTC. Encoded protein: CASSKGLANYEQFF.

The rearrangement links TRBV20-1 to TRBJ2-7; D not certain. The tail of the sequence fits TRBJ2-5 better, so the J call may be wrong. The CDR3 is 11 residues long. Per germline, CDR1 DFQATT and CDR2 SNEGSKA (reference sequence). As DNA, the CDR3 is TGCAGTGTTTGGGTACAAGAGACCCAGTACTTC. The encoded protein is CSVWVQETQYF.

This clonotype was observed a few times. The J gene is TRBJ1-1, the V gene TRBV9, with 7 nucleotides matching TRBD1. Germline-derived CDR1 and CDR2 are SGDLS and YYNGEE. The V gene end was trimmed by 0 bases and the J gene end by 5 bases; junction bases not matched to a gene: 4. This CDR3 contains 14 residues. The CDR3 protein is CASSVEFRGTEAFF. In DNA form, the CDR3 reads TGTGCCAGCAGCGTAGAGTTCAGGGGGACTGAAGCTTTCTTT.

The DNA of the CDR3 is TGTGCCAGCATCCCCGTATTAGCTAACTATGGCTACACCTTC. It is translated as CASIPVLANYGYTF. The chain has TRBV7-8 and TRBJ1-2; D unclear. With 7 bases removed from V and 0 bases from J, the gap between germline ends came to 12 bases. The CDR3 runs 14 residues. Germline lookup yields CDR1 SGHVS and CDR2 FQNEAQ. Looking up the rest from reference TRBV7-8 and TRBJ1-2 gives the full variable domain: GAGVSQSPRYKVAKRGQDVALRCDPISGHVSLFWYQQALGQGPEFLTYFQNEAQLDKSGLPSDRFFAERPEGSVSTLKIQRTQQEDSAVYLCASIPVLANYGYTFGSGTRLTVV.

Note on this clonotype: Possible read error: a much larger clone is one base away. CDR3 DNA: TGTGCCGGCAGTAAAGATGGAGCGGGAGAAGAGACCCAGTACTTC. Protein: CAGSKDGAGEETQYF. The chain couples TRBV6-2 or TRBV6-3 to TRBJ2-5; TRBD2 matches at 8 bases. This CDR3 comprises 15 residues. Germline values: CDR1 MNHEY, CDR2 SVGEGT.

This chain joins TRBV29-1 and TRBJ2-1; TRBD2 aligns across 8 bases. V was clipped by 6 bases and J by 8 bases; unmatched bases: 15. Germline V gene sequence: CDR1 SQVTM, CDR2 ANQGSEA. This CDR3 contains 15 residues. In DNA, the CDR3 is TGCAGCGTCCCGGGACTAGGGGGGGGGCCCGATGAGCAGTTCTTC. This translates into CSVPGLGGGPDEQFF.

A few counts support this clonotype. This chain connects TRBV18 to TRBJ2-4; 7 bases are a match to TRBD1. The J call could be wrong; TRBJ2-7 is a better fit for the DNA end. This CDR3 comprises 13 residues. CDR1 and CDR2 (germline): KGHSH, LQKENI. The chain's CDR3 is CASSPGSGGEQYF. Here the CDR3 DNA reads TGTGCCAGCTCACCAGGATCAGGGGGCGAGCAGTACTTC.

The chain employs TRBV4-1 and TRBJ1-2, with D perhaps TRBD1 (5 bases). V shed 3 bases and J shed 0 bases, with 29 bases lying between them. This CDR3 comprises 21 residues. CDR1 MGHRA and CDR2 YSYEKL come from the germline V gene. The CDR3 nucleotides read TGCGCCAGCAGCCACCTCGGGTCAACAGGCCCGGGTAATGAGCCTAACTATGGCTACACCTTC. Translating gives CASSHLGSTGPGNEPNYGYTF.

This clonotype was found a few times. The chain is built from TRBV29-1 and TRBJ2-5; weak D call: TRBD1 (5 bases). The CDR3 consists of 14 residues. The V and J ends lost 3 bases and 5 bases respectively, with 16 bases between them. CDR1 and CDR2 from the germline V gene are SQVTM and ANQGSEA. CDR3 amino acids: CSVDVGPRAETQYF. The CDR3 DNA reads TGCAGCGTTGACGTGGGTCCCAGGGCTGAGACCCAGTACTTC.

This clonotype was observed once. The chain employs TRBV12-3 or TRBV12-4 and TRBJ1-1; no clear D. The germline V and J ends were trimmed by 5 bases and 11 bases, with 18 bases remaining between them. The CDR3 extends over 13 amino acids. The CDR3 DNA follows: TGTGCCAGCAGTGCGAAACTACATGGGGTTGCTTTCTTT. Translating gives CASSAKLHGVAFF.

For this clonotype: One end of the junction is discordant with germline, which a read error may explain. The chain combines TRBV7-2 with TRBJ1-2; D unresolved. CDR3 length: 13 amino acids. Germline V CDR1 and CDR2: SGHTA, FQGNSA. This CDR3 is CASSHIANCGYTF. Here the CDR3 DNA reads TGTGCCAGTAGCCACATAGCCAACTGTGGCTACACCTTC.

The chain uses TRBV15 and TRBJ2-5; D gene ambiguous. V lost 1 base and J lost 7, with 13 bases in between. The germline gives CDR1 LNHNV, CDR2 YYDKDF (reference sequence). CDR3 length: 14 residues. The CDR3 region is CATSRGNSDGTQYF. For the CDR3, the DNA is TGTGCCACCAGCAGAGGGAACTCCGACGGGACCCAGTACTTC.

This clonotype was detected once. One end of the junction varies from germline; a read error may be responsible. The genes are TRBV7-2 and TRBJ1-4; D gene ambiguous. Looked up from germline, CDR1 is SGHTA and CDR2 is FQGNSA. The CDR3 covers 14 residues. The DNA for the CDR3 is TGTGCCTGCAGCTTCGCGGGGTCTTTCGAAAAACTGTTTTTT. Protein: CACSFAGSFEKLFF.

This clonotype was counted a few times. The V gene is TRBV10-1, the J gene TRBJ1-2, with unresolved D. The CDR3 covers 13 residues. The V end lost 3 bases, the J end lost 3 bases, and 8 bases lay between the germline ends. Germline V gives CDR1 WNHNN, CDR2 SYGVQD (reference sequence). The CDR3, as DNA: TGCGCCAGCAGTGACACAGAGGACTATGGCTACACCTTC. It translates to CASSDTEDYGYTF.

The rearrangement links TRBV12-3 or TRBV12-4 to TRBJ1-3; D gene uncertain. The CDR3 is made up of 13 amino acids. The ends were cut back, 3 bases at V and 3 bases at J, with 6 bases in the middle. DNA for the CDR3: TGTGCCAGCAGTTTGAATCTTGGAAACACCATATATTTT. As protein: CASSLNLGNTIYF.

The chain recombines TRBV29-1 with TRBJ2-1; 11 bases line up with TRBD1. The J call may be mistaken, given a closer DNA end match to TRBJ2-7. From germline, CDR1 is SQVTM and CDR2 ANQGSEA. This CDR3 has 15 residues. The CDR3 sequence is CSVARGTGGYNEQYF. CDR3 coding DNA: TGCAGCGTGGCTCGCGGGACAGGGGGTTACAATGAGCAGTACTTC.